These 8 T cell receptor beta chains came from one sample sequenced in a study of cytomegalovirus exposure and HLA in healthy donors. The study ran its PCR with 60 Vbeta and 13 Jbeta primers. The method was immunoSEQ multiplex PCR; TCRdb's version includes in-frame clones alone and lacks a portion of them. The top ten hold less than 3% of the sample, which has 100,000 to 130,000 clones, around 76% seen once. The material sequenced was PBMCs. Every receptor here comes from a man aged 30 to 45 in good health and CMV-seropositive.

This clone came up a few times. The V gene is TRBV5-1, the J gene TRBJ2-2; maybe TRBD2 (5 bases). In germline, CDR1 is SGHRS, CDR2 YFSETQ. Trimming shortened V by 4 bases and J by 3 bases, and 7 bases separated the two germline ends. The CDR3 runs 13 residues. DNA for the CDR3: TGCGCCAGCAGCAGCGGCTACACCGGGGAGCTGTTTTTT. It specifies CASSSGYTGELFF. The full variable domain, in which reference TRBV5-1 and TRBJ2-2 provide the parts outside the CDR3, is KAGVTQTPRYLIKTRGQQVTLSCSPISGHRSVSWYQQTPGQGLQFLFEYFSETQRNKGNFPGRFSGRQFSNSRSEMNVSTLELGDSALYLCASSSGYTGELFFGEGSRLTVL.

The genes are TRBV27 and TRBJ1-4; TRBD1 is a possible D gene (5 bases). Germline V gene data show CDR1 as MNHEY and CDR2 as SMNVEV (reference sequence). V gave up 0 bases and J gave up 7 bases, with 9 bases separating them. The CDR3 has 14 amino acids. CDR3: CASSLSWGGEKLFF. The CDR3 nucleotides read TGTGCCAGCAGTTTATCATGGGGGGGTGAAAAACTGTTTTTT. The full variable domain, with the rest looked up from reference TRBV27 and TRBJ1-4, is EAQVTQNPRYLITVTGKKLTVTCSQNMNHEYMSWYRQDPGLGLRQIYYSMNVEVTDKGDVPEGYKVSRKEKRNFPLILESPSPNQTSLYFCASSLSWGGEKLFFGSGTQLSVL.

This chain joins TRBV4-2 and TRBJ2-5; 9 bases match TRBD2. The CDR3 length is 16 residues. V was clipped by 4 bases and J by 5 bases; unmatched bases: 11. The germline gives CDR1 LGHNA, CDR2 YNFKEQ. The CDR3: CASSRSLAGEGETQYF. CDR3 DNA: TGTGCCAGCAGCCGCTCACTAGCGGGCGAGGGGGAGACCCAGTACTTC.

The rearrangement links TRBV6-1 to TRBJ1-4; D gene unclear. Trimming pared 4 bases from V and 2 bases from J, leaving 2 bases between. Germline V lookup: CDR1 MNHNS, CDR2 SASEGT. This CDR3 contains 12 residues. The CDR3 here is CASSATNEKLFF. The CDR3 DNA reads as TGTGCCAGCAGTGCGACTAATGAAAAACTGTTTTTT.

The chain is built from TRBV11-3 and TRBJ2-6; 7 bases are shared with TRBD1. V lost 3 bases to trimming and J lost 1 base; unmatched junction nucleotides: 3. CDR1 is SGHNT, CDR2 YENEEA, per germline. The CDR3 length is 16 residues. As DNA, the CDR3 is TGTGCCAGCAGCTTGGGACAGCTATCTGGGGCCAACGTCCTGACTTTC. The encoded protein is CASSLGQLSGANVLTF.

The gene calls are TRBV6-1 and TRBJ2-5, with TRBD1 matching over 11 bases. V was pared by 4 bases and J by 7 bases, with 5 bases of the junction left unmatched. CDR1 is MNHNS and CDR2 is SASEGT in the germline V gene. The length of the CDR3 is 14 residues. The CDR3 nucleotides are TGTGCCAGCAGTGGGGGACAGGGGGGAGCGACCCAGTACTTC. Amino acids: CASSGGQGGATQYF.

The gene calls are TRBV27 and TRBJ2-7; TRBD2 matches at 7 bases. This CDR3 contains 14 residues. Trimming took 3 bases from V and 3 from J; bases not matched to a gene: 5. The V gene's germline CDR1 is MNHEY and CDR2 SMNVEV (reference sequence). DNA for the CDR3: TGTGCCAGCAGTTTTGGCGCTAGCGGCTACGAGCAGTACTTC. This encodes CASSFGASGYEQYF.

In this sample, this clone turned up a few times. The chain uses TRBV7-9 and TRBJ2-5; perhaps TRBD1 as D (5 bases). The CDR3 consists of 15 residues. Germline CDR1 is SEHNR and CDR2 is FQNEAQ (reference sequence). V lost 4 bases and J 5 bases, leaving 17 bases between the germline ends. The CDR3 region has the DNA TGTGCCAGCAGCTCGACCAGGGCAGGACGGGAGACCCAGTACTTC. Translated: CASSSTRAGRETQYF.